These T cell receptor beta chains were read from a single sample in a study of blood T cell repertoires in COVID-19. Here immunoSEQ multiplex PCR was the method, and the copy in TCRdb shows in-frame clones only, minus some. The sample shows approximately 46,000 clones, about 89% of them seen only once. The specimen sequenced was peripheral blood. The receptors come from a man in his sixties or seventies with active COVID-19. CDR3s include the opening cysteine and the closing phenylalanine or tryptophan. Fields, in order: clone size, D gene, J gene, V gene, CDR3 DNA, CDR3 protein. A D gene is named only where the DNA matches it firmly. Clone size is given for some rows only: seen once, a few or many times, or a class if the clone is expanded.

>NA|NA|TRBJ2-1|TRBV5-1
TGCGCCAGCAGCTGGAGCGACAGGAATGAGCAGTTCTTC
CASSWSDRNEQFF
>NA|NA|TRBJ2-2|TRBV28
TGTGCCAGCAGTCCAGGCCCTTACGACACCGGGGAGCTGTTTTTT
CASSPGPYDTGELFF
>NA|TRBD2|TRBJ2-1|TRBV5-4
TGTGCCAGCAGCAAAGACCCTAGCGGGGGGGCCTACAATGAGCAGTTCTTC
CASSKDPSGGAYNEQFF
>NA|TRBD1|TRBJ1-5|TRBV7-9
TGTGCCAGCAGCTCGGGACAGGGTGGCAATCAGCCCCAGCATTTT
CASSSGQGGNQPQHF
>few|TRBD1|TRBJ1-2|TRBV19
TGTGCCAGTAGACTGGGACAGGAGCCTAGAGGCTACACCTTC
CASRLGQEPRGYTF
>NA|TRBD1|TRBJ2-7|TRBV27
TGTGCCAGCAGTCCAACAGATGGGGACAGGGGGCACGAGCAGTACTTC
CASSPTDGDRGHEQYF
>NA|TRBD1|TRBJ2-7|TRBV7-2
TGTGCCAGCAGCCCGAGGACAGGGGCTAGCGAGCAGTACTTC
CASSPRTGASEQYF
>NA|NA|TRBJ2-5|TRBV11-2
TGTGCCAGCAGCTTAGGGGCAGGAGGGGCCCAGGAGACCCAGTACTTC
CASSLGAGGAQETQYF
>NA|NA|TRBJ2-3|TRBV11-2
TGTGCCAGCAGCTTAGACAGGGGATCCCCTGGGGAGCAGTATTTT
CASSLDRGSPGEQYF
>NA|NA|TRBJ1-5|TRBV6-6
TGTGCCAGCAGCCGAACAGGTTCGGGGCCCCAGCATTTT
CASSRTGSGPQHF
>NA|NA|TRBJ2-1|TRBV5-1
TGCGCCAGCAACCCCGAGGAGAGGGGGTTTGGGAACGATGAGCAGTTCTTC
CASNPEERGFGNDEQFF
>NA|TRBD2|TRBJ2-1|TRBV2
TGTGCCAGCAGTGCTAGCGGCTCCTACAATGAGCAGTTCTTC
CASSASGSYNEQFF
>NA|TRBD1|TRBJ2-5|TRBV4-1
TGCGCCAGCAGCCACCAGGACAGGGGGCGCCCCGCGAGGCAAGAGACCCAGTACTTC
CASSHQDRGRPARQETQYF
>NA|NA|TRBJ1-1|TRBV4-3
TGCGCCAGCAGCCAGTCAGGGGTAGGAGCTTTCTTT
CASSQSGVGAFF
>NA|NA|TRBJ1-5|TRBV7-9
TGTGCCAGCAGCTTAGGGGCCGGGAAGGGCAATCAGCCCCAGCATTTT
CASSLGAGKGNQPQHF
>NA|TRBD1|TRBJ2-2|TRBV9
TGTGCCAGCAGCGTACCGGGACAGGGAAGCACCGGGGAGCTGTTTTTT
CASSVPGQGSTGELFF
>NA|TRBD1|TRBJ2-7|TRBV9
TGTGCCAGCAGCGTAGGTGGGACAGGGTTAAGCGAGCAGTACTTC
CASSVGGTGLSEQYF
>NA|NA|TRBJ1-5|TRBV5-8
TGTGCCAGCAGCCCGCGGGGGCGCAATCAGCCCCAGCATTTT
CASSPRGRNQPQHF
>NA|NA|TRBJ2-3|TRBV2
TGTGCCAGCAGCCGTGAGGGGGTTAGTTCAGATACGCAGTATTTT
CASSREGVSSDTQYF
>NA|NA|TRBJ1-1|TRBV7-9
TGTGCCAGCAGCTTAGGACAGGTTAACACTGAAGCTTTCTTT
CASSLGQVNTEAFF
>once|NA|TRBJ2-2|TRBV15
TGTGCCACCAGCAGAGAATTGAACCTTCGAGGGGGAGGGACCGGGGAGCTGTTTTTT
CATSRELNLRGGGTGELFF
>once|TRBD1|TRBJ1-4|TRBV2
TGTGCCAGCACAGGACAGGGAAGTGAAAAACTGTTTTTT
CASTGQGSEKLFF
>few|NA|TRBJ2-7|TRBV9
TGTGCCAGCAGCCCCCAATGGGGGACATCCTCCTACGAGCAGTACTTC
CASSPQWGTSSYEQYF
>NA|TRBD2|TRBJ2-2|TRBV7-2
TGTGCCAGCAGCTTAGCTTCACTAGCGGGGGCGAACACCGGGGAGCTGTTTTTT
CASSLASLAGANTGELFF
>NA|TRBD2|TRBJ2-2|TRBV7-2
TGTGCCAGCAGCTTATGGCTAGCGGATACCACCGGGGAGCTGTTTTTT
CASSLWLADTTGELFF
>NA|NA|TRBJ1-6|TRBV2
TGTGCCAGCAGTACCAATACCAGGGCCTATAATTCACCCCTCCACTTT
CASSTNTRAYNSPLHF
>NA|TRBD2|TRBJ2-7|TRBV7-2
TGTGCCAGCAGCTTATCCGGGGGAGGGGAGCAGTACTTC
CASSLSGGGEQYF
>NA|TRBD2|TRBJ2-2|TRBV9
TGTGCCAGCAGCGCACGACTAGCGGGGGATCTCGGGGAGCTGTTTTTT
CASSARLAGDLGELFF
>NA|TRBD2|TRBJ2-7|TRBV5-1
TGCGCCAGCAGCTTGACTAGCGGGGGATACGAGCAGTACTTC
CASSLTSGGYEQYF
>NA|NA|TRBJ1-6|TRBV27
TGTGCCAGCAGTGGGGAGGGGGAGCACTCACCCCTCCACTTT
CASSGEGEHSPLHF
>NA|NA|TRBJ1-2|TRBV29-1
TGCAGCGTTACTCGGGAGGGGGGCTACACCTTC
CSVTREGGYTF
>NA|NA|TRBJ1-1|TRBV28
TGTGCCAGCAGTTTGGGGGGGAAGCCTGAAGCTTTCTTT
CASSLGGKPEAFF
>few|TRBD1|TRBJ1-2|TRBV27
TGTGCCAGCAGTCCCCAGCAAGGGACAGACAAGAAAGCCTATGGCTACACCTTC
CASSPQQGTDKKAYGYTF
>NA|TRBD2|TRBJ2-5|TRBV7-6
TGTGCCAGCAGCTTGGGACTAGCGGGGGGCGTCCAAGAGACCCAGTACTTC
CASSLGLAGGVQETQYF
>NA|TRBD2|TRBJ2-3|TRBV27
TGTGCCAGCAGTTCCACCCGGACTAGTCGCGCAGATACGCAGTATTTT
CASSSTRTSRADTQYF
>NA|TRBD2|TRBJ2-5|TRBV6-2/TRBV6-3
TGTGCCAGCAGTTACCCCTCGAATGGCGGGGGGACCCATGGCCAGTACTTC
CASSYPSNGGGTHGQYF
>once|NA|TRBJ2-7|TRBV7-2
TGTGCCAGCAGCTTCCTCAGCTCCTACGAGCAGTACTTC
CASSFLSSYEQYF
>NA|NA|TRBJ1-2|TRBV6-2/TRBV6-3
TGTGCCAGCAGTTACCGGCAGGGCGATGGCTACACCTTC
CASSYRQGDGYTF
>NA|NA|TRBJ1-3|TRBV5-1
TGCGCCAGCAGCTTGCTGCCGCGGGGAGCTGGAAACACCATATATTTT
CASSLLPRGAGNTIYF
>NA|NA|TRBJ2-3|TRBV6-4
TGTGCCAGCAGTGACTCAGGGGAGGGCACAGATACGCAGTATTTT
CASSDSGEGTDTQYF
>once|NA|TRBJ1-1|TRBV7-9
TGTGCCAGCAGCTTAGGGGAGGGAGTTGAAGCTTTCTTT
CASSLGEGVEAFF